The sample holds a few counts of the clone carrying this T cell receptor (beta chain). Its antigen is currently unknown. The sample is drawn from a study of cytomegalovirus exposure and HLA in healthy donors. Regarding the study as a whole: 87-base-pair reads could not separate some V segments, including TRBV6-2 and TRBV6-3. Reports credit the classifier with highly specific, highly sensitive diagnosis of cytomegalovirus status. In a later analysis, TCR beta V- and J-gene trimming showed a link to a missense DCLRE1C variant.

Both 60 Vbeta primers and 13 Jbeta primers went into the PCR. Clones were read by immunoSEQ multiplex PCR, and TCRdb kept only the in-frame ones, dropping some. Altogether some 190,000 clones are present, about 79% being singletons, with the ten largest covering under 2%. The CDR3 consists of 15 residues. The junction had 7 bases not matched to a gene; V was cut back by 4 bases and J by 5 bases. Germline CDR1 SGDLS, CDR2 YYNGEE. The sequenced material came from PBMCs. The rearrangement joins TRBV9 to TRBJ2-3; 10 bases fit TRBD1. This clonotype originated in a man aged 18 to 30 in good health and CMV-seronegative. CDR3 amino acids: CASSPRTGGEDTQYF. The CDR3 coding sequence is TGTGCCAGCAGCCCCAGGACAGGGGGTGAAGATACGCAGTATTTT.